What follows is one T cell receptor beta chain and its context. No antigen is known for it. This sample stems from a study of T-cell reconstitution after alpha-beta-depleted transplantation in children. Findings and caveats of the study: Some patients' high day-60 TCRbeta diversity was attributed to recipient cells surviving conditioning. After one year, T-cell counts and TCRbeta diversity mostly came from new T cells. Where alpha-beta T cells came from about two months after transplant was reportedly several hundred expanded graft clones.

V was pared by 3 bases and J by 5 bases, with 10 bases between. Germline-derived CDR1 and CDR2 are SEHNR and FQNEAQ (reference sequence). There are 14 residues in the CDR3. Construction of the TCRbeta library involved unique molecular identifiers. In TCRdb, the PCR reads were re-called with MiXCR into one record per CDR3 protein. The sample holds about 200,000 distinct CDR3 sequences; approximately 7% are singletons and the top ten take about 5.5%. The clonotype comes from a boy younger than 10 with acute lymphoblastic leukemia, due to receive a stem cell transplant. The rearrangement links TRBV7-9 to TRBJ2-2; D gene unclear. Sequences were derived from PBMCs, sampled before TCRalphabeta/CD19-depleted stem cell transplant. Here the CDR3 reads CASSLVLGTGELFF. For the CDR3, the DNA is TGTGCCAGCAGCTTGGTCCTGGGGACCGGGGAGCTGTTTTTT.